This paragraph reports one T cell receptor (beta chain). Its antigen target is currently unknown. No base qualities exist here, and no much larger clone lies one base off it. Other DNA sequences of this sample code for an identical CDR3. The CDR3 holds 12 amino acids from the cysteine to the phenylalanine. This entry keeps only the CDR3 DNA: 36 bases, framed from base 1. CDR1 and CDR2 are read off the germline V gene (reference sequence) as LNHDA and SQIVND. V is clipped by 3 bases and J by 7 bases, and the sequence between their germline boundaries is 7 bases long. The donors were healthy, HIV-negative adults with no recently reported acute infections or vaccinations. Only Caucasian adults living in Nashville, Tennessee, USA were represented among the donors. Magnetic negative selection was used to enrich CD4+ T cells, after which naive cells were positively selected on CD45RA and the negative fraction became the memory subset. After blood collection by leukapheresis, PBMCs were isolated using Ficoll-Histopaque density gradient centrifugation and then cryopreserved in the vapor phase of liquid nitrogen. Analytical flow cytometry was used to check the purity and quantity of every magnetically sorted T cell population. From each sorted fraction, genomic DNA was isolated and quantified by UV absorbance on a Nanodrop 2000c.

The sample comes from a study of shared clonotypes between healthy human individuals (TCRdb year 2020). Some background on the complete study: A couple of women and a few men aged 18 to 49 years were included in the cohort. For each donor, CD4 naive and CD4 memory were each run on three plates, CD8 naive on two plates, and CD8 memory on one plate. To increase sequencing depth and limit assay-specific biases, TCR repertoire library preparation and sequencing were carried out by different laboratories using diverse techniques. Each donor's leukapheresis produced roughly between roughly 0.85 and 9.5 billion PBMCs. To estimate repertoire size and how much clonotypes are shared between individuals, the study performed deep sequencing of blood TCR repertoires from about 5 healthy adults. What the authors observed across the whole study: Clonotypes shared by all four sorted-subset donors showed higher generation probabilities than non-shared clonotypes. Sharing across four donors was observed for approximately 5% of naive CD4, about 4% of naive CD8, about 2.3% of memory CD4, and roughly 0.4% of memory CD8 clonotypes. Based on pairwise subsampling, the degree of clonotype sharing among donors was expected to be affected by sequencing depth. Even with the large sequencing depth, rarefaction of the sorted-subset datasets indicated that sequencing was incomplete. The genetic and exposure-history diversity represented was limited by the small number of donors. Sampling was limited to blood, and TCR repertoires in tissue likely differ from TCR repertoires in blood. Estimated clonotype richness was generally larger for naive than for memory subsets.

Using the deep immunoSEQ assay, multiplex PCR amplified TCR CDR3 regions from genomic DNA. Genomic DNA extracted from each cell subset was distributed evenly over all wells of several immunoSEQ 96-well plates, and each plate served as one replicate. Each replicate PCR for sorted subsets received approximately 220 ng genomic DNA, equal to tens of thousands of T cell genomes. Purified libraries were quantified with a Qubit 3.0 fluorometer, sized on a Bioanalyzer 2100, and re-quantified with the KAPA Library Quantification kit. Every immunoSEQ 96-well plate was sequenced on a separate single-read 150-cycle Illumina NextSeq 550 flow cell. Processing in the source paper ran as follows. Because the immunoSEQ output included only junctional sequences and no quality scores, the filtering could not be the same as the filtering used for full-length reads. To assign V/J genes and CDR3, sequences were annotated against IMGT germline references using PyIR, a Python wrapper for IgBLAST v1.9. Reads were filtered out if the reads had weak V/J assignments (E-value above 1e-6), no CDR3, stop codons, out-of-frame junctions, or ambiguous translated residues. V3J clonotypes were defined by identical inferred V gene, J gene, and CDR3 amino acid sequence. Percentage overlap between repertoires was computed as shared unique clonotypes divided by the size of the smaller repertoire. Three approaches were used to assess repertoire richness: RTK rarefaction, the Chao1 estimator, and Recon v2.1 estimates of unobserved clonotypes. For all TCRbeta clonotypes obtained by the gDNA method from a few donors, generation probabilities were computed with OLGA. As stored in TCRdb, this immuneACCESS dataset retains in-frame rearrangements with V and J assigned. A fraction of the clones does not appear; measured against another copy, unresolved V genes explain less than half of the discrepancy, and the remainder lacks a known reason. That table is the source of V, J and clone size, and D and trimming were worked out from the DNA. The sample data list roughly 2,500,000 clones, and roughly 93% of these were observed just once. Of the sample, 0.36% falls within the top ten clones.

The TCR originated in a man aged 18 to 29 in good health. Some clones in this sample may be carry-over from other donors' samples. The sample comprised naive CD4+ T cells from PBMCs. The cell subset or site label for this specimen denotes: CD45RA+ positively selected. The rearranged chain carries TRBV19 and TRBJ2-1; TRBD2 is possibly the D segment (5 matching bases). The CDR3 region has the sequence CASSIRGNEQFF. The DNA reads TGTGCCAGTAGTATCCGGGGAAATGAGCAGTTCTTC.